A selection of T cell receptor beta chains follows, all from one sample in a study of vaccination effects on CD4 cells after COVID-19. Antigens of these TCRs are unknown. Using immunoSEQ multiplex PCR, the repertoire was profiled, and TCRdb retains in-frame clones only, with some absent. The sample lists about 31,000 clones, roughly two thirds occurring once. The material sequenced was CD4+ T cells from PBMCs cultured with HCoV-229E spike peptides, taken before COVID-19 vaccination. Receptors were obtained from a human donor who received a COVID-19 vaccine. The CDR3 runs from the conserved cysteine through the conserved F or W. The order of the fields is J gene, clone size, D gene, V gene, CDR3 DNA, CDR3 protein. The D gene is left open where the match is weak. Where a row states a size, it is once, few, many or the class of an expanded clone; other rows omit it.

>TRBJ1-3|few|NA|TRBV6-4
TGTGCCAGCAGTGACTCCCGCCCGGGAGGAAACACCATATATTTT
CASSDSRPGGNTIYF
>TRBJ1-3|NA|NA|TRBV30
TGTGCCTGGAGCCAGTGGGGTGTCGGAAACACCATATATTTT
CAWSQWGVGNTIYF
>TRBJ1-2|NA|TRBD1|TRBV5-5
TGTGCCAGCAGTCATAAGACAGGGAGGGAGGACTATGGCTACACCTTC
CASSHKTGREDYGYTF
>TRBJ1-4|NA|NA|TRBV2
TGTGCCAGCAGCCTATGGGGCGGAAGGAATGAAAAACTGTTTTTT
CASSLWGGRNEKLFF
>TRBJ2-2|NA|TRBD1|TRBV10-3
TGTGCCATCTGTCCAGGGGGCTTGTCCGGGGAGCTGTTTTTT
CAICPGGLSGELFF
>TRBJ2-7|NA|NA|TRBV12-3/TRBV12-4
TGTGCCAGCAGTTTGGACTCGTGGGACGAGCAGTACTTC
CASSLDSWDEQYF
>TRBJ2-6|NA|TRBD2|TRBV3-1/TRBV3-2
TGTGCCAGCAGCCAAGATCCCGCTAGGGCAGGGAGGGCTGGGGCCAACGTCCTGACTTTC
CASSQDPARAGRAGANVLTF
>TRBJ2-1|NA|NA|TRBV21-1
TGTGCCAGCAGCACAACTCCGGGACAGGGATGTGAGCAGTTCTTC
CASSTTPGQGCEQFF
>TRBJ2-7|NA|NA|TRBV6-5
TGTGCCAGCAGCGACTATTTGGGACGCAAGCAGTACTTC
CASSDYLGRKQYF
>TRBJ2-1|NA|TRBD2|TRBV5-4
TGTGCCAGCAGCGGGGGAGGACTAGCGAGATACAATGAGCAGTTCTTC
CASSGGGLARYNEQFF
>TRBJ1-3|few|TRBD1|TRBV6-6
TGTGCCAGCAGTCCTCTAGACAGGGGGCTATCTGGAAACACCATATATTTT
CASSPLDRGLSGNTIYF
>TRBJ1-5|NA|NA|TRBV28
TGTGCCAGCAGATTTAGGCGCGGGCCCCAGCATTTT
CASRFRRGPQHF
>TRBJ2-2|NA|NA|TRBV18
TGTGCCAGCTCACCTTACAGGGCTCTGAACACCGGGGAGCTGTTTTTT
CASSPYRALNTGELFF
>TRBJ2-1|NA|NA|TRBV6-5
TGTGCCAGCAGTCCTGAGGGCCAGGCTTACAATGAGCAGTTCTTC
CASSPEGQAYNEQFF
>TRBJ1-6|NA|TRBD1|TRBV2
TGTGCCACTTCCCTGGACAGGGGTAATTCACCCCTCCACTTT
CATSLDRGNSPLHF
>TRBJ2-3|NA|TRBD2|TRBV7-9
TGTGCCAGCAGCTCCCCGGCCCACCAGACTAGCAGTACGCAGTATTTT
CASSSPAHQTSSTQYF
>TRBJ2-1|once|TRBD2|TRBV6-5
TGTGCCAGCAGTCCATCGACTAGCGGGAGTTATGAGCAGTTCTTC
CASSPSTSGSYEQFF
>TRBJ2-1|NA|TRBD2|TRBV5-4
TGTGCCAGCAGCTTTGGCGGACTAGCTGTTAATGAGCAGTTCTTC
CASSFGGLAVNEQFF
>TRBJ2-1|once|TRBD1|TRBV7-2
TGTGCCAGCAGCTCGGACAGGGGCGAGTCGGGTGAGCAGTTCTTC
CASSSDRGESGEQFF
>TRBJ1-4|NA|NA|TRBV27
TGTGCCAGCAGTTTATCGGGGAGGAGTGAAAAACTGTTTTTT
CASSLSGRSEKLFF
>TRBJ2-5|NA|NA|TRBV6-6
TGTGCCAGCAGTTATGGACGGGAGACCCAGTACTTC
CASSYGRETQYF
>TRBJ1-5|few|NA|TRBV7-9
TGTGCCAGCAGCTTGACGGTATATCAGCCCCAGCATTTT
CASSLTVYQPQHF
>TRBJ2-2|once|NA|TRBV10-3
TGTGCCATCAGTGGGGCGGCCGGGGAGCTGTTTTTT
CAISGAAGELFF
>TRBJ1-2|NA|NA|TRBV27
TGTGCCAGCAGGAAATTAGGGGCGGGCTACACCTTC
CASRKLGAGYTF
>TRBJ2-3|once|NA|TRBV11-3
TGTGCCAGCAGCATAACCAGGACGGCTACCCCAGATACGCAGTATTTT
CASSITRTATPDTQYF
>TRBJ1-2|NA|NA|TRBV4-1
TGCGCCAGCAGCCAAGATCGAGAGCCTTCTAACTATGGCTACACCTTC
CASSQDREPSNYGYTF
>TRBJ1-2|NA|NA|TRBV3-1/TRBV3-2
TGTGCCAGCAGCCAAGAATGGTCCCGCGGCTACACCTTC
CASSQEWSRGYTF
>TRBJ1-2|NA|TRBD1|TRBV29-1
TGCAGCGCCACAGGGGGCGGGCGAGGCTACACCTTC
CSATGGGRGYTF
>TRBJ2-7|NA|TRBD1|TRBV28
TGTGCCAGCAGCCTCTCGGGACAGGGCTCCTACGAGCAGTACTTC
CASSLSGQGSYEQYF
>TRBJ2-3|NA|TRBD1|TRBV5-1
TGCGCCAGCAGCTCGACAGGGGTTACAGATACGCAGTATTTT
CASSSTGVTDTQYF
>TRBJ1-2|once|TRBD1|TRBV7-8
TGTGCCAGCAGCTCGACAGGGGGATTTACCTATGGCTACACCTTC
CASSSTGGFTYGYTF
>TRBJ2-1|NA|TRBD2|TRBV7-2
TGTGCCAGCAGCCGGGGGGGGAGCTCCTACAATGAGCAGTTCTTC
CASSRGGSSYNEQFF
>TRBJ2-7|NA|TRBD2|TRBV10-3
TGTGCCATCAGTGACCGAACTAGCGGCACTCACTACGAGCAGTACTTC
CAISDRTSGTHYEQYF
>TRBJ2-7|NA|TRBD2|TRBV7-8
TGTGCCAGCAGCCCCCTTAGCGGGAGTTCCTACGAGCAGTACTTC
CASSPLSGSSYEQYF
>TRBJ2-7|NA|NA|TRBV6-5
TGTGCCAGCAGTTACTCGGCCAGATCCTACGAGCAGTACTTC
CASSYSARSYEQYF
>TRBJ2-5|NA|NA|TRBV28
TGTGCCAGCAGTTTCCTTCAGCAGGGGCTAAGGGAGACCCAGTACTTC
CASSFLQQGLRETQYF
>TRBJ1-4|NA|NA|TRBV7-9
TGTGCCAGCAGCACTGGGACGCTAGCAACTAATGAAAAACTGTTTTTT
CASSTGTLATNEKLFF
>TRBJ2-6|NA|NA|TRBV5-4
TGTGCCAGCAGCTTGTATCGGGATTTCAACGTCCTGACTTTC
CASSLYRDFNVLTF
>TRBJ1-2|NA|NA|TRBV7-9
TGTGCCAGCAGCTTAGGTCTCCCGGACTATGGCTACACCTTC
CASSLGLPDYGYTF
>TRBJ1-2|NA|NA|TRBV3-1/TRBV3-2
TGTGCCAGCAGCCACGGGGGGCGACTGGATGGCTACACCTTC
CASSHGGRLDGYTF
>TRBJ2-7|NA|NA|TRBV11-3
TGTGCCAGCAGCTTAGGGCGGGGTGGGGGCTCCTACGAGCAGTACTTC
CASSLGRGGGSYEQYF
>TRBJ1-5|NA|NA|TRBV18
TGTGCCAGCTCACCACTCGGAGGCCCCTCTTATAGCAATCAGCCCCAGCATTTT
CASSPLGGPSYSNQPQHF
>TRBJ2-2|NA|NA|TRBV5-1
TGCGCCAGCGAGGGGGGGCCGAACACCGGGGAGCTGTTTTTT
CASEGGPNTGELFF
>TRBJ1-1|NA|TRBD1|TRBV5-1
TGCGCCAGCAGCTGGGAACCGGGACAGGGGATGAACACTGAAGCTTTCTTT
CASSWEPGQGMNTEAFF
>TRBJ2-1|NA|NA|TRBV3-1/TRBV3-2
TGTGCCAGCAGCCAAGACCACCAATACAATGAGCAGTTCTTC
CASSQDHQYNEQFF
>TRBJ1-1|few|TRBD1|TRBV5-1
TGCGCCAGCAGCCCCGATGGACAGGGGAACACTGAAGCTTTCTTT
CASSPDGQGNTEAFF
>TRBJ2-7|NA|NA|TRBV7-9
TGTGCCAGCGGAACCTACGAGCAGTACTTC
CASGTYEQYF